This T cell receptor beta chain was recovered during a study of beta chain features in type 1 diabetes. Expressed TCRB transcripts got sequenced, as all isolated RNA was reverse transcribed. Clones were sequenced by immunoSEQ multiplex PCR, and TCRdb holds only the in-frame ones, with some missing. The sample contains around 250,000 clones, 25% to 35% of which appear only once. Notes on the study in general: Patients with type 1 diabetes carried fewer insertions and had more deletions at their VDJ junctions. Comparison showed that naive, central memory and Treg TCRB repertoires appeared more similar among patients than among healthy donors.

The CDR3 is 14 amino acids. The germline V gene encodes CDR1 SGHAT and CDR2 FQNNGV. Between the trimmed V and J ends, which lost 2 bases and 1 base, there was a span of 7 bases. This clone occurred once. Its antigen remains unknown. Sequenced: central memory CD4+ T cells from blood. The V and J genes are TRBV11-2 and TRBJ2-3; D unresolved. The receptor was derived from a man aged 25-45 years in good health. CDR3 amino acids: CASSLTPGTDTQYF. Here the CDR3 DNA reads TGTGCCAGCAGCTTAACTCCGGGCACAGATACGCAGTATTTT.